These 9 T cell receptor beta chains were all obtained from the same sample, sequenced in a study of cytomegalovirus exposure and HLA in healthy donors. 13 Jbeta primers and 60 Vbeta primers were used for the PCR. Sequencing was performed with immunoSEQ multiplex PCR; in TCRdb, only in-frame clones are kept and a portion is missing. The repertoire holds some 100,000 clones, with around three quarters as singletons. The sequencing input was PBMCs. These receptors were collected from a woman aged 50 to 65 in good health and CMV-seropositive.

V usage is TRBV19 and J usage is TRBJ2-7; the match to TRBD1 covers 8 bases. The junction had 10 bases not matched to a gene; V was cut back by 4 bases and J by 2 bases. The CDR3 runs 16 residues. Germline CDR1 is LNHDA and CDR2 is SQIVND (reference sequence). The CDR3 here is CASSTQGTGRPYEQYF. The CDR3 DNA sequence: TGTGCCAGTAGTACCCAGGGGACAGGCCGGCCCTACGAGCAGTACTTC.

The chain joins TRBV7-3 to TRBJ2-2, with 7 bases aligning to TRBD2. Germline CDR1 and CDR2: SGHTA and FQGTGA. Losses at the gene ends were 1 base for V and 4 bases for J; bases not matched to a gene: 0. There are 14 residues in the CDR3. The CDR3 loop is CASSLRGGTGELFF. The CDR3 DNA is TGTGCCAGCAGCTTAAGGGGGGGCACCGGGGAGCTGTTTTTT.

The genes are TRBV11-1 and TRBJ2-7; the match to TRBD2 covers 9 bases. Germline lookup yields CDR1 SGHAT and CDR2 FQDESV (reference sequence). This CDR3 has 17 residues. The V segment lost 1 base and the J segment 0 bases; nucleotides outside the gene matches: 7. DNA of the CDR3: TGTGCCAGCAGCTTAGGGACGACTAGCGGTAGCTCCTACGAGCAGTACTTC. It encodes CASSLGTTSGSSYEQYF.

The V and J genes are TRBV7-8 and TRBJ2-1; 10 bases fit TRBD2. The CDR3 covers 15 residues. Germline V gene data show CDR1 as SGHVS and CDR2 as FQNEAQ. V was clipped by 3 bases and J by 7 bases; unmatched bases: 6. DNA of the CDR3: TGTGCCAGCAGCTTTTCTAGCGGGAGTGGGAATGAGCAGTTCTTC. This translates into CASSFSSGSGNEQFF.

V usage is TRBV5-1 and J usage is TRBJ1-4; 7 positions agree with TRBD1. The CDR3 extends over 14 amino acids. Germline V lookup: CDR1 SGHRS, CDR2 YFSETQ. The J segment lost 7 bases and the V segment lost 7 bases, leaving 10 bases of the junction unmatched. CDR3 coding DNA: TGCGCCAGCGGGCCAGGGGGAAGAGTTGAAAAACTGTTTTTT. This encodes CASGPGGRVEKLFF.

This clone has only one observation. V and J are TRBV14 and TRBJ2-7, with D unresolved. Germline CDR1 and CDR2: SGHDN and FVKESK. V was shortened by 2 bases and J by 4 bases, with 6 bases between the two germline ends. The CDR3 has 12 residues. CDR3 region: CASSQTTYEQYF. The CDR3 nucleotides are TGTGCCAGCAGCCAAACCACATACGAGCAGTACTTC.

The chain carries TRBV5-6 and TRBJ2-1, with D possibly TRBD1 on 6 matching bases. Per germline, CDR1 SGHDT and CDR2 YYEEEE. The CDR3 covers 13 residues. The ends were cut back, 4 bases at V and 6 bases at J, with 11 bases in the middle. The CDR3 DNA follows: TGTGCCAGCAGCGTGTACAGGGTCAATGAGCAGTTCTTC. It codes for CASSVYRVNEQFF.

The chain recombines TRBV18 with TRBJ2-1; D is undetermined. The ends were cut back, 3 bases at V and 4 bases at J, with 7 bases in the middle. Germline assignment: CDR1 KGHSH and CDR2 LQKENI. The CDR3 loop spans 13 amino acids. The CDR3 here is CASSPPGYNEQFF. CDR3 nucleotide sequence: TGTGCCAGCTCACCCCCGGGTTACAATGAGCAGTTCTTC.

The CDR3 coding sequence is TGTGCCAGCAGCTTAGAGAGGGACTACGAGCAGTACTTC. It specifies CASSLERDYEQYF. The chain carries TRBV7-3 and TRBJ2-7; D possibly corresponds to TRBD2 (5 bases). V was pared by 2 bases and J by 3 bases, with 8 bases between. Germline lookup yields CDR1 SGHTA and CDR2 FQGTGA. This CDR3 region has 13 residues.